Following are 3 T cell receptor beta chains from one sample sequenced in a study of shared clonotypes between healthy human individuals. TCRdb's copy holds only in-frame clones and misses some; the assay was immunoSEQ multiplex PCR. Among 520,000 or so clones listed, more than 65% were seen once. The sequenced sample was PBMCs. The receptor set was obtained from a woman aged 40 to 50 in good health. Some clones in this sample may be carry-over from other donors' samples.

This rearrangement joins TRBV9 to TRBJ2-6; 8 nucleotides match TRBD1. The germline V gene encodes CDR1 SGDLS and CDR2 YYNGEE. The V gene end was trimmed by 3 bases and the J gene end by 2 bases; junction bases not matched to a gene: 10. The CDR3 contains 18 residues. CDR3 DNA: TGTGCCAGCAGCGCGACAGGGGATGTCCTCGCTGGGGCCAACGTCCTGACTTTC. It codes for CASSATGDVLAGANVLTF.

CDR3: CASSLDPPSGSAGELFF. CDR3 coding DNA: TGTGCCAGCAGCTTAGATCCCCCTAGCGGGAGCGCCGGGGAGCTGTTTTTT. V is TRBV11-3 and J is TRBJ2-2; 10 nucleotides align to TRBD2. The length of the CDR3 is 17 residues. Germline V CDR1 and CDR2: SGHNT, YENEEA. Unmatched junction bases numbered 7, after V lost 0 bases and J lost 6 bases.

The chain employs TRBV7-2 and TRBJ2-2, with 9 bases that match TRBD2. Germline V gives CDR1 SGHTA, CDR2 FQGNSA. With 3 bases clipped from V and 8 bases from J, the junction kept 4 bases outside the gene matches. The CDR3 has 14 residues. For the CDR3, the DNA is TGTGCCAGCAGCTTGGGGACTAGCTATGGGGAGCTGTTTTTT. This gives the protein CASSLGTSYGELFF.